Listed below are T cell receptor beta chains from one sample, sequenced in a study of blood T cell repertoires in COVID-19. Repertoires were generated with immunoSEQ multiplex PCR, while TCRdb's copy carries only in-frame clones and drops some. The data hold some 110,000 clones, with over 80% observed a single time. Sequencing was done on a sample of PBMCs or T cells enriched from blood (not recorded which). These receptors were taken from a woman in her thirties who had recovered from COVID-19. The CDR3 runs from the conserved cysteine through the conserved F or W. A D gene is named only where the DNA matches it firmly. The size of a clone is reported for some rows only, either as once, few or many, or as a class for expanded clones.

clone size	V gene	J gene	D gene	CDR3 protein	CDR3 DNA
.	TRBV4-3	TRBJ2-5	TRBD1	CASSLSRGQGAGETQYF	TGCGCCAGCAGCCTTTCCCGGGGACAGGGGGCCGGAGAGACCCAGTACTTC
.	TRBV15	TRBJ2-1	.	CATRGGDSYNEQFF	TGTGCCACCAGGGGGGGAGACTCCTACAATGAGCAGTTCTTC
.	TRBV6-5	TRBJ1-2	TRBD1	CASRETGSGPYGYTF	TGTGCCAGCAGAGAGACAGGGTCGGGACCTTATGGCTACACCTTC
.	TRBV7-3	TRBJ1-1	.	CASSSTDSTEAFF	TGTGCCAGCAGCTCTACAGATTCCACTGAAGCTTTCTTT
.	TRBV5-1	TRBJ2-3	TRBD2	CASSRTGGEIDTQYF	TGCGCCAGCAGCCGGACCGGGGGGGAGATAGATACGCAGTATTTT
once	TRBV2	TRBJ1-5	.	CASSGLGANQPQHF	TGTGCCAGCAGTGGTTTGGGAGCCAATCAGCCCCAGCATTTT
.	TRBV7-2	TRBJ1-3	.	CASSLGQRVSSGNTIYF	TGTGCCAGCAGCTTAGGTCAGCGGGTCAGCTCTGGAAACACCATATATTTT
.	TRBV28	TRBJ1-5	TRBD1	CASSFLRQGGNQPQHF	TGTGCCAGCAGTTTTTTGAGACAGGGGGGCAATCAGCCCCAGCATTTT
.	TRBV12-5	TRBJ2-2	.	CASAPQQSGELFF	TGTGCTAGTGCACCGCAACAGTCCGGGGAGCTGTTTTTT
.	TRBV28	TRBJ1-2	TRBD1	CASSPGGQAYGYTF	TGTGCCAGCAGCCCGGGGGGACAGGCGTATGGCTACACCTTC
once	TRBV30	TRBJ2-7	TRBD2	CAWTSGVEQYF	TGTGCCTGGACTAGCGGGGTAGAGCAGTACTTC
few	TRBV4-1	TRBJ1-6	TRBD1	CASSRQDRDRSPLHF	TGCGCCAGCAGCCGACAGGACAGGGATCGTTCACCCCTCCACTTT
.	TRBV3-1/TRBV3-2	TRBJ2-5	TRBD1	CASSQGGTGKQETQYF	TGTGCCAGCAGCCAAGGTGGGACAGGGAAGCAAGAGACCCAGTACTTC
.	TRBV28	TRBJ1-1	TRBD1	CASSIIGAGGWNTEAFF	TGTGCCAGCAGTATAATTGGGGCAGGGGGATGGAACACTGAAGCTTTCTTT
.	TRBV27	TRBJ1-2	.	CASSQGQPSLGYTF	TGTGCCAGCAGCCAAGGACAGCCTTCCCTTGGCTACACCTTC
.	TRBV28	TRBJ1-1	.	CASPTALNTEAFF	TGTGCCAGTCCGACAGCGCTGAACACTGAAGCTTTCTTT
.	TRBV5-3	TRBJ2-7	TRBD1	CARSLGGTASWEQYF	TGTGCCAGAAGCTTGGGAGGGACAGCCTCCTGGGAGCAGTACTTC
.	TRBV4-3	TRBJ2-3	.	CASSQDGGQSTDTQYF	TGCGCCAGCAGCCAAGATGGAGGTCAAAGCACAGATACGCAGTATTTT
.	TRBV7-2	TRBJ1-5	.	CASSLSFGGNQPQHF	TGTGCCAGCAGCTTATCGTTCGGAGGGAATCAGCCCCAGCATTTT
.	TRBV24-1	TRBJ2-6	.	CATSSGGANVLTF	TGTGCCACCAGTAGCGGTGGGGCCAACGTCCTGACTTTC